The rows below give T cell receptor beta chains drawn from one sample of a study of blood T cell repertoires in COVID-19. Sequencing used immunoSEQ multiplex PCR; TCRdb keeps in-frame clones, though not all of them. The sample carries about 88,000 clones, 70% to 90% recorded once. The sample taken for sequencing was peripheral blood. The receptors come from a woman aged 55-75 years with COVID-19, enrolled during active disease. Each CDR3 is given with its conserved first and last residue. D genes are given only for firm matches. Some rows have no size entry. The others give once, few or many, or a class for an expanded clone.

D gene | clone size | J gene | V gene | CDR3 DNA | CDR3 protein
NA | NA | TRBJ1-6 | TRBV4-2 | TGTGCCAGCAGCCAAGAAACAGGCAGATCACCCCTCCACTTT | CASSQETGRSPLHF
NA | NA | TRBJ2-7 | TRBV27 | TGTGCCAGCGGAAGACAGGCAGTCGGATTTTACGAGCAGTACTTC | CASGRQAVGFYEQYF
NA | few | TRBJ2-7 | TRBV2 | TGTGCCAGCAGTGAAGCGTGGACACCCTCCTACGAGCAGTACTTC | CASSEAWTPSYEQYF
TRBD1 | NA | TRBJ1-4 | TRBV3-1/TRBV3-2 | TGTGCCAGCAGCCAGGGACAGGGTGTTAATGAAAAACTGTTTTTT | CASSQGQGVNEKLFF
NA | NA | TRBJ1-5 | TRBV4-2 | TGTGCCAGCAGCCAAGATGGACAGCGGGGCCAGCCCCAGCATTTT | CASSQDGQRGQPQHF
NA | NA | TRBJ1-2 | TRBV7-8 | TGTGCCAGCAGCTTATTAGGGGATGGCGATGGCTACACCTTC | CASSLLGDGDGYTF
TRBD1 | NA | TRBJ1-5 | TRBV5-6 | TGTGCCAGCAGTCTTGACAGGGGGCGAAGCAATCAGCCCCAGCATTTT | CASSLDRGRSNQPQHF
TRBD2 | NA | TRBJ2-1 | TRBV7-2 | TGTGCCAGCAGCGCCCAAGCGGGGGGTTTCCACAATGAGCAGTTCTTC | CASSAQAGGFHNEQFF
TRBD1 | NA | TRBJ2-5 | TRBV7-8 | TGTGCCAGCAGCTCTTCGGACAGGGGAGGGACCCAGTACTTC | CASSSSDRGGTQYF
TRBD1 | NA | TRBJ1-5 | TRBV7-8 | TGTGCCAGCAGCTTAACCGGGACAGGGGGCGGTCAGCCCCAGCATTTT | CASSLTGTGGGQPQHF
TRBD1 | once | TRBJ1-2 | TRBV19 | TGTGCCACTGGACAGGGGAACTATGGCTACACCTTC | CATGQGNYGYTF
TRBD1 | NA | TRBJ1-6 | TRBV6-2/TRBV6-3 | TGTGCCAGCAGTCAGCCGTCCTGGACAGGGGCCCATTCACCCCTCCACTTT | CASSQPSWTGAHSPLHF
NA | NA | TRBJ1-1 | TRBV2 | TGTGCCAGCAGTGGTCCGGGACACCAGAACACTGAAGCTTTCTTT | CASSGPGHQNTEAFF
TRBD2 | NA | TRBJ2-7 | TRBV3-1/TRBV3-2 | TGTGCCAGCAGCCCGGGACTAGTTCGTGGGCCCTACGAGCAGTACTTC | CASSPGLVRGPYEQYF
NA | NA | TRBJ2-3 | TRBV5-4 | TGTGCCAGCAGCACGGACAGCATCACAGATACGCAGTATTTT | CASSTDSITDTQYF
NA | NA | TRBJ2-2 | TRBV18 | TGTGCCAGCTCTCGTAACACCGGGGAGCTGTTTTTT | CASSRNTGELFF
TRBD2 | once | TRBJ2-3 | TRBV9 | TGTGCCAGCAGCGTAGGTTTGGGACTAGCGGCAGATACGCAGTATTTT | CASSVGLGLAADTQYF
NA | NA | TRBJ1-2 | TRBV6-2/TRBV6-3 | TGTGCCAGCAGCGGCCGCGCCTCAGCGGGAAGGGTTCAAGGCTACACCTTC | CASSGRASAGRVQGYTF
TRBD1 | NA | TRBJ2-2 | TRBV7-6 | TGTGCCAGCAGCTTAGCTCCGGGACAGGGCTCCGGTGGAACCGGGGAGCTGTTTTTT | CASSLAPGQGSGGTGELFF
NA | NA | TRBJ1-2 | TRBV7-2 | TGTGCCAGCAGCTACTTCCCGACGGGTAACTATGGCTACACCTTC | CASSYFPTGNYGYTF
NA | NA | TRBJ2-4 | TRBV19 | TGTGCCAGTAGTAAGGCGGAGATAGCCAAAAACATTCAGTACTTC | CASSKAEIAKNIQYF
NA | NA | TRBJ2-7 | TRBV6-2/TRBV6-3 | TGTGCCAGCAGTTACTCGCAGTTGAGGTACGAGCAGTACTTC | CASSYSQLRYEQYF
NA | once | TRBJ2-1 | TRBV5-5 | TGTGCCAGCAGCTTGGTCGGCGGGGTTCTGTTCTTC | CASSLVGGVLFF
NA | medium-sized | TRBJ2-4 | TRBV2 | TGTGCCAGCACTTGGGACACTAGCAAAAACATTCAGTACTTC | CASTWDTSKNIQYF
NA | NA | TRBJ1-1 | TRBV3-1/TRBV3-2 | TGTGCCAGCAGTCGGGACACTGAAGCTTTCTTT | CASSRDTEAFF
NA | NA | TRBJ1-2 | TRBV5-1 | TGCGCCAGCAGCTTGGCCCTGGGGACTTATGGCTACACCTTC | CASSLALGTYGYTF
NA | NA | TRBJ2-3 | TRBV7-9 | TGTGCCAGCAGTAACGCTCCCTGGGGGGGCCTGGGCGCAGATACGCAGTATTTT | CASSNAPWGGLGADTQYF